This is a list of T cell receptor beta chains from one sample in a study of blood T cell repertoires in COVID-19. Sequenced by immunoSEQ multiplex PCR; TCRdb stores in-frame clones only, minus some. The sample lists fewer than 30,000 clones, around nine tenths seen once, with approximately 5% in the top ten. Sequencing was done on a sample of peripheral blood. These receptors were taken from a middle-aged man with active COVID-19. The CDR3 runs from the conserved cysteine through the conserved F or W. Part of the rows lack a size; the others show once, few, many or a class for expanded clones.

j_gene: TRBJ2-3; abundance: -; v_gene: TRBV4-3; CDR3aa: CASSQEVGNAGGPGDTQYF
j_gene: TRBJ2-3; abundance: -; v_gene: TRBV29-1; CDR3aa: CSVGQGTDTQYF
j_gene: TRBJ1-2; abundance: -; v_gene: TRBV6-4; CDR3aa: CASSWDMKANYGYTF
j_gene: TRBJ1-5; abundance: -; v_gene: TRBV9; CDR3aa: CASSGGVGNQPQHF
j_gene: TRBJ2-5; abundance: -; v_gene: TRBV7-9; CDR3aa: CASSFGPGGMETQYF
j_gene: TRBJ1-1; abundance: -; v_gene: TRBV10-3; CDR3aa: CAISQTGNTEAFF
j_gene: TRBJ2-1; abundance: -; v_gene: TRBV6-2/TRBV6-3; CDR3aa: CASSGGYNEQFF
j_gene: TRBJ1-2; abundance: -; v_gene: TRBV9; CDR3aa: CASSVMGASGNGYTF
j_gene: TRBJ2-1; abundance: -; v_gene: TRBV5-4; CDR3aa: CASSLGGIGGMNEQFF
j_gene: TRBJ2-5; abundance: -; v_gene: TRBV5-1; CDR3aa: CASKTIPAGEETQYF
j_gene: TRBJ1-5; abundance: -; v_gene: TRBV11-2; CDR3aa: CASSLTIDQPQHF
j_gene: TRBJ2-3; abundance: once; v_gene: TRBV5-1; CDR3aa: CASSLRGAGTDTQYF
j_gene: TRBJ2-3; abundance: -; v_gene: TRBV27; CDR3aa: CASSSQGAGTDTQYF
j_gene: TRBJ1-6; abundance: few; v_gene: TRBV27; CDR3aa: CASSLRSGDSYSPLHF
j_gene: TRBJ2-1; abundance: -; v_gene: TRBV5-1; CDR3aa: CASSLGQYNEQFF
j_gene: TRBJ1-4; abundance: -; v_gene: TRBV7-9; CDR3aa: CASSFDGEDQKLFF
j_gene: TRBJ2-3; abundance: -; v_gene: TRBV7-8; CDR3aa: CASSLAGQGLADTQYF
j_gene: TRBJ2-3; abundance: -; v_gene: TRBV7-7; CDR3aa: CASSPFMGQGALDTQYF
j_gene: TRBJ1-1; abundance: -; v_gene: TRBV5-4; CDR3aa: CASSFGRGTEAFF
j_gene: TRBJ2-5; abundance: -; v_gene: TRBV9; CDR3aa: CASSVEEGAAETQYF
j_gene: TRBJ2-1; abundance: -; v_gene: TRBV25-1; CDR3aa: CASSELRDRASNEQFF
j_gene: TRBJ2-4; abundance: few; v_gene: TRBV6-2/TRBV6-3; CDR3aa: CASNPGGTQNIQYF
j_gene: TRBJ2-7; abundance: -; v_gene: TRBV4-2; CDR3aa: CASSQPSGGLSYEQYF
j_gene: TRBJ2-3; abundance: once; v_gene: TRBV13; CDR3aa: CASSAGTGDTDTQYF
j_gene: TRBJ1-5; abundance: -; v_gene: TRBV18; CDR3aa: CASSPFGQGGNQPQHF
j_gene: TRBJ2-5; abundance: -; v_gene: TRBV2; CDR3aa: CASSDGSGKAETQYF
j_gene: TRBJ1-5; abundance: -; v_gene: TRBV6-1; CDR3aa: CASSEGGGNQPQHF
j_gene: TRBJ2-3; abundance: -; v_gene: TRBV4-3; CDR3aa: CASSQAPGQGADTQYF
j_gene: TRBJ2-1; abundance: -; v_gene: TRBV4-3; CDR3aa: CASSQADRARNEQFF
j_gene: TRBJ1-1; abundance: -; v_gene: TRBV12-2; CDR3aa: CASRLHRERKAFF
j_gene: TRBJ2-3; abundance: -; v_gene: TRBV5-1; CDR3aa: CASSFAGTGWDTQYF
j_gene: TRBJ2-1; abundance: -; v_gene: TRBV6-4; CDR3aa: CASSVAGNNEQFF
j_gene: TRBJ2-1; abundance: -; v_gene: TRBV5-6; CDR3aa: CASSLNRGGHYNEQFF
j_gene: TRBJ1-6; abundance: -; v_gene: TRBV7-2; CDR3aa: CASSIILPFNSPLHF
j_gene: TRBJ2-7; abundance: once; v_gene: TRBV3-1/TRBV3-2; CDR3aa: CASSQERGGQGFYEQYF
j_gene: TRBJ2-1; abundance: -; v_gene: TRBV9; CDR3aa: CASSARQGSLVDEQFF
j_gene: TRBJ1-6; abundance: -; v_gene: TRBV6-5; CDR3aa: CASGDRLYSPLHF
j_gene: TRBJ2-3; abundance: -; v_gene: TRBV2; CDR3aa: CASSDLGQLTDTQYF
j_gene: TRBJ2-3; abundance: -; v_gene: TRBV18; CDR3aa: CASSPPKTVPHTQYF
j_gene: TRBJ2-7; abundance: -; v_gene: TRBV6-5; CDR3aa: CASSYSGRVEQYF
j_gene: TRBJ1-1; abundance: -; v_gene: TRBV28; CDR3aa: CASSLGQGFTKAFF
j_gene: TRBJ2-7; abundance: -; v_gene: TRBV5-1; CDR3aa: CASSLAPLVAGYGEQYF
j_gene: TRBJ2-2; abundance: -; v_gene: TRBV5-1; CDR3aa: CASNREFKGGELFF
j_gene: TRBJ1-2; abundance: -; v_gene: TRBV28; CDR3aa: CASSTGFAYGYTF
j_gene: TRBJ2-7; abundance: once; v_gene: TRBV7-9; CDR3aa: CASSLGGQVYEQYF
j_gene: TRBJ2-7; abundance: -; v_gene: TRBV5-1; CDR3aa: CASSFASGSISEQYF
j_gene: TRBJ1-4; abundance: -; v_gene: TRBV19; CDR3aa: CASSNIQGVREKLFF
j_gene: TRBJ1-2; abundance: -; v_gene: TRBV4-3; CDR3aa: CASSYNQGDGYTF
j_gene: TRBJ2-3; abundance: -; v_gene: TRBV7-3; CDR3aa: CASSIGTSGRWITDTQYF